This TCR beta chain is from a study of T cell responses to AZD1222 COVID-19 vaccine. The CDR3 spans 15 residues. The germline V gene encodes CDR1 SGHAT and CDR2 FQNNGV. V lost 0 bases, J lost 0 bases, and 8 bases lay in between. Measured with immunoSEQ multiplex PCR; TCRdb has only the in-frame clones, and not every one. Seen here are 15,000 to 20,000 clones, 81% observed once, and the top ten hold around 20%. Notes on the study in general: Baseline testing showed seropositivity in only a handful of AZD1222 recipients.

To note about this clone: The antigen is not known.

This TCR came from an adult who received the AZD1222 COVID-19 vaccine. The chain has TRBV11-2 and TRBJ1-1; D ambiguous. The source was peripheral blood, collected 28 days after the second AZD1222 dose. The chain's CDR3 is CASSLEDQLNTEAFF. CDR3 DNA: TGTGCCAGCAGCTTAGAAGACCAGTTGAACACTGAAGCTTTCTTT.